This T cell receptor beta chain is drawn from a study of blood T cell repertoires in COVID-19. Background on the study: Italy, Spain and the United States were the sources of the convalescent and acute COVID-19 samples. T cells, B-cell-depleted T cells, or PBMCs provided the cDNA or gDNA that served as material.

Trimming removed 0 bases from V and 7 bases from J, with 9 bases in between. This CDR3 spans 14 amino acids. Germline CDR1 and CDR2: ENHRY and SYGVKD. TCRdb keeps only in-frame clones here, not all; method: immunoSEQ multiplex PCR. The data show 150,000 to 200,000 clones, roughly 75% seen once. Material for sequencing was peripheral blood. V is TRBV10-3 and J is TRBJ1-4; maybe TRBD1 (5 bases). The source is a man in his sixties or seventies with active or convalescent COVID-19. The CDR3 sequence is CAISESQGGEKLFF. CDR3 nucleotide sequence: TGTGCCATCAGTGAGTCCCAGGGTGGTGAAAAACTGTTTTTT.